This TCR beta chain was documented in a study of T cell clonality in common variable immunodeficiency (dated by TCRdb to about 2015). The research as a whole found: Despite equal DNA input, controls averaged roughly 80,000 unique sequences per sample versus about 32,000 in CVID samples. Healthy controls shared more TCRbeta clones with each other than CVID subjects shared among themselves (p < 0.0001). It was noted by the authors that sequencing of the repertoires of T cell subpopulations would be needed to clarify the cause of the increased clonality in CVID. CVID TCRbeta sequences were reported to have fewer deletions and N-nucleotide insertions and to lack highly modified clones with 13 or more V deletions. Correlations between repertoire features and clinical complications were limited by patient heterogeneity within the CVID cohort. TCRbeta clonality was higher in CVID subjects than in healthy controls (t-test p = 0.018), and the increase was most characteristic of about a third of subjects.

Both CVID patients and healthy controls were predominantly of Caucasian heritage. Heparinized peripheral whole blood samples of roughly 5 to 8 ml were obtained from each donor. Genomic DNA from adults with common variable immune deficiency (CVID) and from healthy adult controls was the source for sequencing TCRbeta CDR3 repertoires. The control group comprised 22 healthy adult volunteers, some 12 female and about ten male, aged roughly 20 to 75 years with a mean age of approximately 31. Diluted blood was density-centrifuged over Hypaque 1077 or Ficoll-Paque to isolate peripheral blood mononuclear cells. Genomic DNA was obtained from unsorted mononuclear cells using either Qiagen column purification or a centrifugation-based method. V is cut by 1 base and J by 0 bases, and the space between the germline ends is 12 bases. The CDR3 covers 16 residues, taking in both the cysteine and the phenylalanine. The 39 bases shown cover part of the CDR3, and their frame starts at base 1. CDR1 SNHLY and CDR2 FYNNEI were looked up in the germline V gene.

Equivalent amounts of genomic DNA from CVID and control samples were used as sequencing input. For every sample, a 60 bp segment covering the rearranged TCRbeta CDR3 region was amplified and then sequenced. The immunoSEQ assay, a bias-corrected multiplex PCR combined with high-throughput sequencing, was used to amplify TCRbeta. In the authors' own workflow: Each unique nucleotide sequence was treated as a clone and annotated with V, D and J genes, copy number and frequency. Sequences were labeled productive if in frame, and non-productive if out of frame or containing stop codons. As previously described, Shannon's entropy was used to calculate clonality. The predicted amino acid sequences of productive clones were used to derive mean CDR3 Kyte-Doolittle hydropathy. Using the R hclust function, scaled V gene usage was clustered hierarchically with Manhattan distance and complete linkage. To assess clone sharing by CDR3 amino acid sequence, 12 repertoires per group were resampled over 100 rounds. The repertoires were searched for 65 to 85 published EBV-specific TCRbeta sequences and 245 published CMV-specific TCRbeta sequences. After a couple of CVID samples that produced fewer than 10,000 sequences were dropped from the analysis, roughly 42 CVID repertoires remained. This is the immuneACCESS table as TCRdb keeps it, with only in-frame sequences that have V and J called. A part of the clones is gone; compared with another copy, unresolved V genes explain less than half, and the rest is unexplained. V and J calls and clone size are those listed in that table; D and trimming were worked out from the DNA. There are about 81,000 clones in this sample, and none of them is a singleton. Approximately 0.81% of the sample goes to the ten largest clones.

This clone has ten or more counts. Its cognate antigen has yet to be identified. Coverage ceases 3 residues before the CDR3 finishes, and the germline J gene fills in the end. The chain couples TRBV2 to TRBJ1-1; the D gene is unclear. The receptor comes from a person between 18 and 70 years old in good health. The specimen was peripheral blood mononuclear cells. This receptor has the CDR3 CASSEESGRLNTEAFF. The CDR3 DNA, read in part, is TGTGCCAGCAGTGAAGAAAGTGGCAGGTTGAACACTGAA.